This T cell receptor beta chain was sequenced during a study of graft-versus-host responses after intestinal transplantation. Study at large: Recipients got multivisceral, liver-intestinal, or isolated intestinal transplants. Anti-thymocyte globulin induction preceded roughly 3 years of tacrolimus and steroid maintenance in all recipients.

Notes on this clone: The antigen is not known. At one of its ends the junction is not consistent with the germline gene, which may arise from a read error.

Study-level points and caveats: Graft-versus-host to host-versus-graft clonal ratios in allografts were high in patients with graft-donor T cell macrochimerism.

TCRdb keeps only in-frame clones here, not all; method: immunoSEQ multiplex PCR. Here the sample spans 85,000 to 130,000 clones, approximately 84% being singletons. This CDR3 comprises 10 residues. CDR1 is SNHLY and CDR2 is FYNNEI in the germline V gene. V and J are TRBV2 and TRBJ2-5; no reliable D call. Material: unstimulated CD4+ T cells sorted from spleen or lymph node cells, obtained before intestinal transplant. This TCR came from a human donor who received an intestinal transplant. CDR3 nucleotides: TGTGCCAGCAGCGAAGAGACCCAGTACTTC. Its protein product is CASSEETQYF.